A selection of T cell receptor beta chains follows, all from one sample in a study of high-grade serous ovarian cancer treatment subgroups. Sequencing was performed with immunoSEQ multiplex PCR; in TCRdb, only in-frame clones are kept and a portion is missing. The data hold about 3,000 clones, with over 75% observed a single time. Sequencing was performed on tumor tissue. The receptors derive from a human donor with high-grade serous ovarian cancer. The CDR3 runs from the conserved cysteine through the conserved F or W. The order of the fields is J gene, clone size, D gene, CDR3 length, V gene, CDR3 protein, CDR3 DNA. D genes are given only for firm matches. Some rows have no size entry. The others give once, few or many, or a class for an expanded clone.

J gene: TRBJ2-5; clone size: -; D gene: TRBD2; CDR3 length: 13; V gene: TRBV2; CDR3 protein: CASTDSGRETQYF; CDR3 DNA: TGTGCCAGCACGGATAGCGGGAGAGAGACCCAGTACTTC
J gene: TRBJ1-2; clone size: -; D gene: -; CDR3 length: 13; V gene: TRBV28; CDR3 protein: CASSPTGDYGYTF; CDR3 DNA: TGTGCCAGCAGCCCGACGGGGGACTATGGCTACACCTTC
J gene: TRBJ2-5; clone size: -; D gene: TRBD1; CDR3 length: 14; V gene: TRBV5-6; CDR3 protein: CASSRDRGWETQYF; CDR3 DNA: TGTGCCAGCAGCCGGGACAGGGGCTGGGAGACCCAGTACTTC
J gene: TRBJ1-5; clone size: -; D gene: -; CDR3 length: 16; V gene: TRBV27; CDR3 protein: CASSLGGSVGDQPQHF; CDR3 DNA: TGTGCCAGCAGCCTTGGGGGGTCGGTGGGCGATCAGCCCCAGCATTTT
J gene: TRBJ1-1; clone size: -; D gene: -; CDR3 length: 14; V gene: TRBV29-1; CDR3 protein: CSVGWGTSNTEAFF; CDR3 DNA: TGCAGCGTTGGTTGGGGTACGTCGAACACTGAAGCTTTCTTT
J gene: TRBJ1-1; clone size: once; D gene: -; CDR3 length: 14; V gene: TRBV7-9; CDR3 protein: CASSLGVSFTEAFF; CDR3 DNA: TGTGCCAGCAGCTTAGGGGTGAGTTTCACTGAAGCTTTCTTT
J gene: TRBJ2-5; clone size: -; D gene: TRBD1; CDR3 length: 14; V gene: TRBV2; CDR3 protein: CASSLTGEVETQYF; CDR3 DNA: TGTGCCAGCTCCCTGACAGGGGAGGTAGAGACCCAGTACTTC
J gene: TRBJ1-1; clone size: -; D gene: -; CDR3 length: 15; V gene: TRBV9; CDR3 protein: CASSVVWGMNTEAFF; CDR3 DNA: TGTGCCAGCAGCGTTGTATGGGGCATGAACACTGAAGCTTTCTTT
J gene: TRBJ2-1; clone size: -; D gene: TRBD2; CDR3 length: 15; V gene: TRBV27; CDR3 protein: CASSLRAGGHNEQFF; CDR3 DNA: TGTGCCAGCAGTTTACGGGCGGGAGGGCACAATGAGCAGTTCTTC
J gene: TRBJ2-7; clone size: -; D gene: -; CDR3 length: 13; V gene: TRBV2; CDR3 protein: CASSTGFSYEQYF; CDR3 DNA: TGTGCCAGCAGTACAGGGTTCTCCTACGAGCAGTACTTC
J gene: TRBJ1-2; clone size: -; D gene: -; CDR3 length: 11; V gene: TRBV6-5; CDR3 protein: CASRFDYGYTF; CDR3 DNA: TGTGCCAGCAGGTTTGACTATGGCTACACCTTC
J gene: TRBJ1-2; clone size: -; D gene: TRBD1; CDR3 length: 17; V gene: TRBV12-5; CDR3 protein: CASGLGGNRGLNYGYTF; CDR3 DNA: TGTGCTAGTGGTTTGGGAGGAAACAGGGGGCTTAACTATGGCTACACCTTC
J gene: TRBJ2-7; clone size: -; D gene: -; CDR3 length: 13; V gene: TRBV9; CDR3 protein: CASSVAAGYEQYF; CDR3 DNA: TGTGCCAGCAGCGTAGCGGCAGGGTACGAGCAGTACTTC
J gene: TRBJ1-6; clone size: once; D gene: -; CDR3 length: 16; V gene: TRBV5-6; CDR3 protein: CASSYLTKGPNSPLHF; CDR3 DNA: TGTGCCAGCAGCTATCTTACGAAGGGCCCCAATTCACCCCTCCACTTT
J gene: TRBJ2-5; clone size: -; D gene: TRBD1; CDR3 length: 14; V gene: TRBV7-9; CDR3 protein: CASSSGQGQETQYF; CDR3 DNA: TGTGCCAGCAGCTCCGGACAGGGCCAAGAGACCCAGTACTTC